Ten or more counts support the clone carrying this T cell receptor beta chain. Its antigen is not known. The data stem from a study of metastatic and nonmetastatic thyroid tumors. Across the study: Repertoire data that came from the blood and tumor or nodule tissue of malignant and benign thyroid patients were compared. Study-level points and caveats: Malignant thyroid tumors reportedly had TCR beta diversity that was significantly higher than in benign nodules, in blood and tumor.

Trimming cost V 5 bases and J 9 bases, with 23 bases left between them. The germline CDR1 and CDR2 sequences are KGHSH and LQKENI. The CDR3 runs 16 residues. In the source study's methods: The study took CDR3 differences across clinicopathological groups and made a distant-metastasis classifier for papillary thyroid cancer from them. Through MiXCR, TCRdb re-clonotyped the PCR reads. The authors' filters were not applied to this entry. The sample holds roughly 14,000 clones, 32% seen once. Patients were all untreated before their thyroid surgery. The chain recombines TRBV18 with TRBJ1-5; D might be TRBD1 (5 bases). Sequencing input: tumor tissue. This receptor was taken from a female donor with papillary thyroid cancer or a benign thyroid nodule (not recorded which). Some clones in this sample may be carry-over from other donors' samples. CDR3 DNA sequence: TGTGCCAGCTCATCGTTCGGCCAGGGTGGCGGGGTGCCCCAGCATTTT. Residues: CASSSFGQGGGVPQHF.